What follows describes a single TCR beta chain. The record originates from a study of blood T cell repertoires in COVID-19. The CDR3 extends over 14 amino acids. The V gene's germline CDR1 is MDHEN and CDR2 SYDVKM. Between the trimmed V and J ends, which lost 7 bases and 1 base, there was a span of 14 bases. Profiling relied on immunoSEQ multiplex PCR, and the TCRdb table lists in-frame clones only, not all of them. The sample includes 150,000 to 200,000 clones, roughly three quarters seen only once; the top ten take roughly a sixth. Sequenced input: peripheral blood. The receptor's source is a man aged 60-69 years with active or convalescent COVID-19. The chain uses TRBV28 and TRBJ2-7; D may be TRBD1 (5 bases). CDR3 region: CASKPATVSYEQYF. The CDR3 DNA follows: TGTGCCAGCAAACCCGCGACAGTTTCCTACGAGCAGTACTTC.